The 10 T cell receptor beta chains below were found in one sample sequenced in a study of CD8 T cells in ankylosing spondylitis. TCRdb used MiXCR to reprocess the 5' RACE reads, holding one entry per CDR3 protein. The sample lists more than 150,000 distinct CDR3 sequences; around 13% were seen once. Sample: blood, either unsorted or a sorted T cell fraction (not recorded which). The receptors stem from a male donor with ankylosing spondylitis or in good health (not recorded which).

The chain joins TRBV27 to TRBJ2-7; D could derive from TRBD1 or TRBD2 (6 bases each). The V end lost 5 bases, the J end lost 1 base, and 15 bases lay between the germline ends. Per the germline V gene, CDR1 is MNHEY and CDR2 is SMNVEV (reference sequence). This CDR3 spans 15 amino acids. This chain's CDR3 is CASSAGTLPSYEQYF. CDR3 in DNA: TGTGCCAGCAGTGCGGGGACATTACCATCCTACGAGCAGTACTTC.

The V gene is TRBV15, the J gene TRBJ2-7; TRBD1 aligns across 10 bases. The CDR3 loop spans 17 amino acids. Germline-derived CDR1 and CDR2 are LNHNV and YYDKDF (reference sequence). V was pared by 1 base and J by 0 bases, with 6 bases of the junction left unmatched. The CDR3 DNA follows: TGTGCCACCAGCAGAGTGACAGGGGGCCCGAGCTCCTACGAGCAGTACTTC. It specifies CATSRVTGGPSSYEQYF.

This clonotype was seen only a few times. This chain links TRBV15 with TRBJ2-7; the match to TRBD2 covers 8 bases. V was pared by 5 bases and J by 5 bases, with 8 bases of the junction left unmatched. The CDR3 covers 14 residues. Germline V gene sequence: CDR1 LNHNV, CDR2 YYDKDF (reference sequence). CDR3 bases: TGTGCCACCAGCGAGACGGGGGGGCCCGACGAGCAGTACTTC. Protein: CATSETGGPDEQYF.

This clonotype was detected only a few times. V gene TRBV12-3 or TRBV12-4 combines with J gene TRBJ2-7; D uncertain. The V end lost 6 bases, the J end lost 3 bases, and 9 bases lay between the germline ends. The CDR3 loop spans 12 amino acids. CDR3 region: CASSFDNYEQYF. The CDR3 bases are TGTGCCAGCAGCTTTGACAACTACGAGCAGTACTTC.

This clonotype has more than one count but fewer than ten. The chain is built from TRBV4-1 and TRBJ2-5, with 11 bases lining up with TRBD2. Germline V lookup: CDR1 MGHRA, CDR2 YSYEKL. With 1 base clipped from V and 3 bases from J, the junction kept 10 bases outside the gene matches. The CDR3 has 18 residues. CDR3 residues: CASSQARSLLAGEETQYF. Written as DNA, the CDR3 is TGCGCCAGCAGCCAAGCACGCTCCCTACTAGCGGGGGAAGAGACCCAGTACTTC.

This rearrangement joins TRBV12-3 or TRBV12-4 to TRBJ2-7; D uncertain. Trimming took off 7 bases at V and 7 bases at J, with 11 bases between the two ends. The CDR3 is 11 amino acids. The CDR3 here is CASTAGREQYF. For the CDR3, the DNA is TGTGCCAGCACTGCCGGGCGTGAGCAGTACTTC.

This clonotype was seen a few times. The chain employs TRBV2 and TRBJ2-7; 7 bases map to TRBD2. There are 16 residues in the CDR3. Trimming removed 0 bases from V and 0 bases from J; junction bases left unmatched: 5. From germline, CDR1 is SNHLY and CDR2 FYNNEI. CDR3 DNA sequence: TGTGCCAGCAGTGAAGCAAGGTGGGAGGGCTCCTACGAGCAGTACTTC. This codes for CASSEARWEGSYEQYF.

This clonotype was counted a few times. The chain joins TRBV11-1 to TRBJ2-2, with a possible D match to TRBD1 (7 bases). CDR1 and CDR2 (germline): SGHAT, FQDESV (reference sequence). Between the trimmed V and J ends, which lost 4 bases and 3 bases, there was a span of 21 bases. The CDR3 is made up of 18 amino acids. The CDR3 spells CASSWGRGAPWDTGELFF. The CDR3 region has the DNA TGTGCCAGCAGCTGGGGCAGGGGGGCCCCTTGGGACACCGGGGAGCTGTTTTTT.

This clonotype was observed at least ten times. The chain has TRBV20-1 and TRBJ2-3; 10 bases map to TRBD2. The CDR3 spans 18 residues. Germline CDR1 and CDR2: DFQATT and SNEGSKA (reference sequence). Germline trimming cut 6 bases from V and 1 base from J; bases unmatched to any gene: 16. The CDR3 sequence: CSATQEASGREGTDTQYF. The CDR3 DNA is TGCAGTGCGACCCAGGAGGCTAGCGGGAGAGAGGGCACAGATACGCAGTATTTT.

CDR3 in amino acids: CATRLGVGVTGELFF. CDR3 coding DNA: TGTGCCACCCGTCTGGGGGTGGGAGTAACCGGGGAGCTGTTTTTT. The V call is TRBV7-8, the J call TRBJ2-2; D is possibly TRBD1 or TRBD2 (5 bases each). CDR1 SGHVS and CDR2 FQNEAQ come from the germline V gene. This CDR3 is built from 15 residues. V was clipped by 10 bases and J by 5 bases, with 20 bases between them.